The source of this TCR beta chain is a study of CD8+CD57+ T cells in acquired aplastic anemia. The overall study: Average DNA yield from sorted CD4+ and CD8+ cells was around 3 ug. Study-level points and caveats: Patients had around 30 CD8+ CDR3 sequences in common with controls (the shared set).

Patients chosen for sequencing had shown CD8+CD57+ cell expansion by flow cytometry. With no exception, the patients had severe acquired aplastic anemia. Both TCR beta VDJ combination and CDR3 sequence profiling were carried out. Genomic DNA was the template for this profiling. TCRdb passed the reads through MiXCR, listing each CDR3 protein once. The data contain around 170,000 distinct CDR3 sequences, just under 50% of them singletons. As for this clonotype: The target antigen is unknown.

The CDR3 has 13 residues. V trimming: 1 base; J trimming: 8 bases; junction bases outside the gene matches: 2. Germline V gene sequence: CDR1 DFQATT, CDR2 SNEGSKA (reference sequence). The specimen was sorted CD4+, CD8+, or CD8+CD57+ T cells (not recorded which) from PBMCs. The rearrangement uses TRBV20-1 and TRBJ1-4, with 9 nucleotides matching TRBD1. This receptor was identified in a human donor with aplastic anemia. Here the CDR3 reads CSARGTGEEKLFF. DNA for the CDR3: TGCAGTGCTAGAGGGACAGGGGAAGAAAAACTGTTTTTT.